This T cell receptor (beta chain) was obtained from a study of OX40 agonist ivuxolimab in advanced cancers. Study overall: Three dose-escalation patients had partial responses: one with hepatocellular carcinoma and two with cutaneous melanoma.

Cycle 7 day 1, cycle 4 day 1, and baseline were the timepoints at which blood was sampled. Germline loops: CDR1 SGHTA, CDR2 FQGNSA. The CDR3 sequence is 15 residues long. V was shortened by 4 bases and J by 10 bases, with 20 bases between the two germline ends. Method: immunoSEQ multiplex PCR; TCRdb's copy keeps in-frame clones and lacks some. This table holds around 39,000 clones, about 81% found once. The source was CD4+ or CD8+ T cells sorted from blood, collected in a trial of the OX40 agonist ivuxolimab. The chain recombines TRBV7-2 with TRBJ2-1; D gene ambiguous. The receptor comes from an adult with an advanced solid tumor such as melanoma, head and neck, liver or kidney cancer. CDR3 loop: CASSSNRAARTEQFF. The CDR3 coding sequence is TGTGCCAGCAGCTCAAATCGCGCAGCCCGGACGGAGCAGTTCTTC.